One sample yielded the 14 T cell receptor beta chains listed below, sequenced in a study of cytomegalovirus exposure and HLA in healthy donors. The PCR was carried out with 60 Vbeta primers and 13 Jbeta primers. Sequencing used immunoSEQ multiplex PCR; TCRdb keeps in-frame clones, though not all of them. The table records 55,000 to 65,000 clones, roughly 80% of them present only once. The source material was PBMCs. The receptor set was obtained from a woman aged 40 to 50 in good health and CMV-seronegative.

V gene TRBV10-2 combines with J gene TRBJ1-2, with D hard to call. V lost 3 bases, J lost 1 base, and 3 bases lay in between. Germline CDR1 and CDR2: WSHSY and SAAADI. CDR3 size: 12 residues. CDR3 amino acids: CASSDYNYGYTF. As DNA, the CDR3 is TGCGCCAGCAGTGACTATAACTATGGCTACACCTTC.

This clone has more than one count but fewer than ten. The CDR3 protein is CASSPSTGTSIEQYF. CDR3 coding DNA: TGCGCCAGCAGCCCCTCCACCGGGACTAGCATCGAGCAGTACTTC. The V gene is TRBV4-1, the J gene TRBJ2-7, with 9 bases fitting TRBD2. V was pared by 4 bases and J by 6 bases, with 10 bases of the junction left unmatched. The CDR3 loop spans 15 amino acids. Germline assignment: CDR1 MGHRA and CDR2 YSYEKL.

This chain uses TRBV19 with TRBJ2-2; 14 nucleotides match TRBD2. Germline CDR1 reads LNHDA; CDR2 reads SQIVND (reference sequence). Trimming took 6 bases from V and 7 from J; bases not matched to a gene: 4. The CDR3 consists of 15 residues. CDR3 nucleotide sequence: TGTGCCAGTAGGAGGACTAGCGGGAGGAGCGGGGAGCTGTTTTTT. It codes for CASRRTSGRSGELFF. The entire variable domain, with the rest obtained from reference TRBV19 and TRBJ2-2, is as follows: DGGITQSPKYLFRKEGQNVTLSCEQNLNHDAMYWYRQDPGQGLRLIYYSQIVNDFQKGDIAEGYSVSREKKESFPLTVTSAQKNPTAFYLCASRRTSGRSGELFFGEGSRLTVL.

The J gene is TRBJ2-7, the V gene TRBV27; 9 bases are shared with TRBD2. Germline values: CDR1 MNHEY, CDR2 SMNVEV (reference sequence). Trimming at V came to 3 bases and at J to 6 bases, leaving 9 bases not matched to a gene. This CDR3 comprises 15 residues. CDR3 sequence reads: CASSFGVAGVLEQYF. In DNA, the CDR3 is TGTGCCAGCAGTTTTGGTGTAGCGGGAGTTCTCGAGCAGTACTTC.

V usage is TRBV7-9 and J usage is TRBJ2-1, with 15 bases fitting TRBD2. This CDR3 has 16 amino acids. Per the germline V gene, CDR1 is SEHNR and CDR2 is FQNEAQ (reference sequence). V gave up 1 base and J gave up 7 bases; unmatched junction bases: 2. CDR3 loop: CASSLGTSGRGNEQFF. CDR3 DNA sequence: TGTGCCAGCAGCTTAGGGACTAGCGGGAGGGGGAATGAGCAGTTCTTC.

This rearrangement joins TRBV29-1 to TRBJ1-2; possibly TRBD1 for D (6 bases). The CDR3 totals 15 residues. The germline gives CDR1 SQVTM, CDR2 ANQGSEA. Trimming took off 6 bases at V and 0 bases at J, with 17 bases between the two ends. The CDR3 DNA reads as TGCAGCGTGGGACAATCGCCCGCGACTAACTATGGCTACACCTTC. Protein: CSVGQSPATNYGYTF.

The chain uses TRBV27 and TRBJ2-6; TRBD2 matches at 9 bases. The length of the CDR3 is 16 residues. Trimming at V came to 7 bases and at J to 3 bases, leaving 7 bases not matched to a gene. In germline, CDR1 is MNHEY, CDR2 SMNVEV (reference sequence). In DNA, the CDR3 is TGTGCCAGCAAATGGGCGGGAGGGGTTGGGGCCAACGTCCTGACTTTC. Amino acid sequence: CASKWAGGVGANVLTF.

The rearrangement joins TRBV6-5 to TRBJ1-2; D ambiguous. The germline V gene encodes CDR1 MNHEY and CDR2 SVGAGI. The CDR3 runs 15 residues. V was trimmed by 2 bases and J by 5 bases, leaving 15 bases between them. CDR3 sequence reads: CASSYAARRRYGYTF. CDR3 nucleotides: TGTGCCAGCAGTTACGCGGCACGGCGGAGATATGGCTACACCTTC.

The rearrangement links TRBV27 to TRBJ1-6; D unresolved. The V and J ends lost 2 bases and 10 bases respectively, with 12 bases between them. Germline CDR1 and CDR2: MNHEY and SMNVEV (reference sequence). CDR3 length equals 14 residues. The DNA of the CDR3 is TGTGCCAGCAGTTTAGAGTCCACTCTGTCACCCCTCCACTTT. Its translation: CASSLESTLSPLHF.

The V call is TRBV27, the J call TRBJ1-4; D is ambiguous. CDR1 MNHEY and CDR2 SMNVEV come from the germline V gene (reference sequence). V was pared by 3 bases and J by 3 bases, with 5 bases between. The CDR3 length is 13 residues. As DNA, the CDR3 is TGTGCCAGCAGTTTCTGGCCTAATGAAAAACTGTTTTTT. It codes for CASSFWPNEKLFF.

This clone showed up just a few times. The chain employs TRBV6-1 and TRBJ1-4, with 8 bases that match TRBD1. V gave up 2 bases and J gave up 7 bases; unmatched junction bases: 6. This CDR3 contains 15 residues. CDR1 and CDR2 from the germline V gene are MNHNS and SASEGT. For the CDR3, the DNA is TGTGCCAGCAGTGAACGGGCAGGGGGCAGTGAAAAACTGTTTTTT. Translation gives CASSERAGGSEKLFF.

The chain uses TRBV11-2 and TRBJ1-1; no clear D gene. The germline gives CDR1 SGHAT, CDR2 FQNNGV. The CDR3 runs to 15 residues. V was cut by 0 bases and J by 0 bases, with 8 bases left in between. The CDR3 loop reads CASSLEEGMNTEAFF. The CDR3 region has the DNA TGTGCCAGCAGCTTAGAGGAGGGAATGAACACTGAAGCTTTCTTT.

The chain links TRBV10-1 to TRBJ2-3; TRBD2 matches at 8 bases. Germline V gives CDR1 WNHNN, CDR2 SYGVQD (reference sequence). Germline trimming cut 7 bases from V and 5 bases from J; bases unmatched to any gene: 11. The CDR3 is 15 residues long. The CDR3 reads CASNDPGRAGDTQYF. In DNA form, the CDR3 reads TGCGCCAGCAACGACCCCGGGAGGGCGGGAGATACGCAGTATTTT.

The CDR3 DNA is TGTGCCACCAGCAGAGATTCCGGCAGGGGAAACACCATATATTTT. Its translation: CATSRDSGRGNTIYF. This sequence joins TRBV15 and TRBJ1-3, with D uncertain. Per the germline V gene, CDR1 is LNHNV and CDR2 is YYDKDF (reference sequence). The length of the CDR3 is 15 residues. The germline V and J ends were trimmed by 0 bases and 4 bases, with 10 bases remaining between them.